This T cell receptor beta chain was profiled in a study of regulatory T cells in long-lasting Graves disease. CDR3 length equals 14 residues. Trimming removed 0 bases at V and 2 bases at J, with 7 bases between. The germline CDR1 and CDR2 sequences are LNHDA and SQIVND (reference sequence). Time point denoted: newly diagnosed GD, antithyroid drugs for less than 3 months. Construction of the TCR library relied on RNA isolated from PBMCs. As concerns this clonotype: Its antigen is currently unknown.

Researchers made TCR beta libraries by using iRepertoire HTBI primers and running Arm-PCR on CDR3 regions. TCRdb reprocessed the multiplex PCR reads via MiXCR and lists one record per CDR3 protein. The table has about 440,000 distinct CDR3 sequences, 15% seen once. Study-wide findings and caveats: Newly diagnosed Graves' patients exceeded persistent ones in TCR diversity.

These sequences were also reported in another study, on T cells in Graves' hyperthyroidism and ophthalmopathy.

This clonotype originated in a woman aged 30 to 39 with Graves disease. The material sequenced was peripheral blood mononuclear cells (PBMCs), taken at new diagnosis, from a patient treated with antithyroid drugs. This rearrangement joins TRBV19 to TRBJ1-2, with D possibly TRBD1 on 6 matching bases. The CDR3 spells CASSIDQGNYGYTF. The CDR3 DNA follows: TGTGCCAGTAGTATAGATCAGGGGAACTATGGCTACACCTTC.